This T cell receptor (beta chain) appears in the sequencing data of a study of shared clonotypes between healthy human individuals. Whole-study findings and limits: The small donor group covered limited genetic and exposure diversity. Sampling involved blood alone; tissue repertoires likely differ. The study found about 5% of naive CD4 clonotypes shared across several donors.

Only in-frame clones appear in the TCRdb table, and some are missing; sequencing was by immunoSEQ multiplex PCR. Here the sample spans 1,500,000 or so clones, roughly 98.5% being singletons. The CDR3 has 18 amino acids. Germline V gives CDR1 SGHNT, CDR2 YYREEE (reference sequence). The V gene end was trimmed by 4 bases and the J gene end by 5 bases; junction bases not matched to a gene: 18. The donors, all of them Caucasian adults, lived in Nashville, Tennessee. Remarks on this clone: As yet, its antigen is unknown.

The chain is built from TRBV5-4 and TRBJ2-3; 8 nucleotides align to TRBD2. The sequenced sample consisted of naive CD4+ T cells sorted from blood. Regarding subset: CD45RA+ positively selected. The sequence was obtained from a man aged 25 to 45 in good health. CDR3 nucleotide sequence: TGTGCCAGCAGCGGGACACCTACTAGCGGCCCCGAGGTAGATACGCAGTATTTT. Amino acids: CASSGTPTSGPEVDTQYF.